These 25 T cell receptor beta chains were sequenced from one sample in a study of lung T cells in sarcoidosis with Löfgren's syndrome. TCRdb reprocessed the reads via MiXCR and lists one record per CDR3 protein. The table records under 25,000 distinct CDR3 sequences, roughly a fifth of them present only once. Specimen: CD4+ T cells from bronchoalveolar lavage. All receptors derive from a human donor with sarcoidosis (Löfgren's syndrome or another form), or a control subject (not recorded which).

The chain links TRBV6-1 to TRBJ2-7; perhaps TRBD1 as D (5 bases). The CDR3 extends over 14 amino acids. CDR1 and CDR2 from the germline V gene are MNHNS and SASEGT. Trimming took off 6 bases at V and 5 bases at J, with 17 bases between the two ends. CDR3 residues: CASRMTASAHEQYF. The CDR3 DNA reads as TGTGCCAGCAGGATGACAGCTAGTGCCCACGAGCAGTACTTC.

In the case of this clonotype: Possible read error: a much larger clone is one base away. A read error is likely, as this CDR3 ends without the conserved phenylalanine or tryptophan. This chain uses TRBV12-3 or TRBV12-4 with TRBJ1-1, with D unresolved. V was shortened by 3 bases and J by 4 bases, with 9 bases between the two germline ends. The CDR3 contains 13 residues. The CDR3 nucleotides are TGTGCCAGCAGTTTGGAGTATTTCACTGAAGCTTTCCTT. This encodes CASSLEYFTEAFL.

This clonotype was seen more than once but under ten times. The DNA of the CDR3 is TGTGCCAGCAGCCTACGACAAGCTTCTAGCACAGATACGCAGTATTTT. Translated: CASSLRQASSTDTQYF. V is TRBV7-2 and J is TRBJ2-3, with D unclear. Germline V CDR1 and CDR2: SGHTA, FQGNSA. CDR3 size: 16 residues. V was trimmed by 5 bases and J by 0 bases, leaving 15 bases between them.

By share of the sample, this clonotype is medium-sized. The genes are TRBV25-1 and TRBJ1-2; D gene unclear. Trimming stripped 4 bases from V and 5 bases from J, with 11 bases between. Germline V lookup: CDR1 MGHDK, CDR2 SYGVNS. The CDR3 runs to 13 residues. CDR3: CASSGSYGYGYTF. DNA of the CDR3: TGTGCCAGCAGTGGGTCGTATGGGTATGGCTACACCTTC.

By share, this clonotype ranks as medium-sized. The chain links TRBV6-1 to TRBJ2-7; the D call may be TRBD1 or TRBD2 (5 bases each). The germline V and J ends were trimmed by 7 bases and 2 bases, with 15 bases remaining between them. CDR3 length: 14 residues. From germline, CDR1 is MNHNS and CDR2 SASEGT. CDR3 protein: CASTVGLGAYEQYF. The CDR3 coding sequence is TGTGCCAGCACCGTAGGTTTGGGGGCCTACGAGCAGTACTTC.

This clonotype was counted a few times. The V and J genes are TRBV18 and TRBJ1-1; TRBD1 is a possible D gene (6 bases). Germline-derived CDR1 and CDR2 are KGHSH and LQKENI. The CDR3 sequence is 15 residues long. The V gene lost 3 bases and the J gene lost 1 base, with 12 bases spanning the gap. CDR3 sequence: CASSPPPRGNTEAFF. CDR3 nucleotide sequence: TGTGCCAGCTCACCCCCCCCCAGGGGGAACACTGAAGCTTTCTTT.

Ten or more counts support this clonotype. The rearrangement uses TRBV28 and TRBJ1-1; D perhaps matches TRBD1 (5 bases). Germline V CDR1 and CDR2: MDHEN, SYDVKM. The CDR3 covers 13 residues. Trimming left V 8 bases short and J 1 base short, with 11 bases between. CDR3: CASEGVGNTEAFF. DNA of the CDR3: TGTGCCAGCGAAGGGGTCGGGAACACTGAAGCTTTCTTT.

Of note for this clonotype: A single base separates this from a much larger clone, so it may be a read error. Given the absence of the conserved phenylalanine or tryptophan at the CDR3 end, a read error is likely. The rearrangement joins TRBV7-8 to TRBJ1-6, with D tentatively TRBD1 (5 bases). CDR3 length equals 13 residues. From germline, CDR1 is SGHVS and CDR2 FQNEAQ. The germline V and J ends were trimmed by 4 bases and 8 bases, with 9 bases remaining between them. The CDR3 DNA sequence: TGTGCCAGCAGCTACGGGGCATATTCACCCCTCCACTAT. Protein sequence: CASSYGAYSPLHY.

J is TRBJ2-3 and V is TRBV29-1; D is undetermined. This CDR3 contains 13 residues. V was cut by 7 bases and J by 2 bases, with 13 bases left in between. Germline V gene data show CDR1 as SQVTM and CDR2 as ANQGSEA. The CDR3 sequence is CSAGEQNTDTQYF. Here the CDR3 DNA reads TGCAGCGCCGGAGAGCAGAACACAGATACGCAGTATTTT.

This clonotype has ten or more counts. The chain links TRBV20-1 to TRBJ1-1; D is uncertain. This CDR3 spans 11 amino acids. Trimming took 0 bases from V and 1 from J, leaving 0 bases between them. Germline CDR1 is DFQATT and CDR2 is SNEGSKA (reference sequence). CDR3 region: CSARENTEAFF. As DNA, the CDR3 is TGCAGTGCTAGAGAGAACACTGAAGCTTTCTTT.

This clonotype was recorded at least ten times. V usage is TRBV7-8 and J usage is TRBJ2-7; 9 positions match TRBD1. V trimming: 4 bases; J trimming: 2 bases; junction bases outside the gene matches: 3. Germline values: CDR1 SGHVS, CDR2 FQNEAQ. This CDR3 is 14 amino acids long. The CDR3 reads CASSYRDRAYEQYF. CDR3 in DNA: TGTGCCAGCAGCTACCGGGACAGGGCCTACGAGCAGTACTTC.

The chain uses TRBV12-3 or TRBV12-4 and TRBJ2-5, with D possibly being TRBD1 or TRBD2 (5 bases each). CDR3 length: 15 amino acids. V was trimmed by 1 base and J by 0 bases, leaving 9 bases between them. CDR3 DNA: TGTGCCAGCAGTTTAGGGAGAGGGGACCAAGAGACCCAGTACTTC. This codes for CASSLGRGDQETQYF.

Within the sample, this clonotype is medium-sized. CDR3 DNA sequence: TGTGCCAGCAGTCCCTCCGGGGGGAATGGCTACACCTTC. Its translation: CASSPSGGNGYTF. V and J are TRBV28 and TRBJ1-2; D possibly corresponds to TRBD1 (5 bases). There are 13 residues in the CDR3. V lost 5 bases and J 6 bases, leaving 13 bases between the germline ends. The V gene's germline CDR1 is MDHEN and CDR2 SYDVKM.

Regarding this clonotype: This clone may be a read error of a much larger clone one base away. This rearrangement joins TRBV25-1 to TRBJ1-2; no clear D gene. The germline V and J ends were trimmed by 0 bases and 8 bases, with 19 bases remaining between them. From germline, CDR1 is MGHDK and CDR2 SYGVNS. CDR3 length equals 16 residues. The CDR3, as DNA: TGTGCCAGCAGTGAATATGGTCTGGGAGGTGGGTCGGGCTACACCTTC. Translation gives CASSEYGLGGGSGYTF.

This clonotype was seen at least ten times. The chain has TRBV24-1 and TRBJ2-6; the match to TRBD1 covers 7 bases. The CDR3 loop spans 18 amino acids. Germline-derived CDR1 and CDR2 are KGHDR and SFDVKD. J lost 6 bases, V lost 3 bases, and 13 bases had no gene match. DNA for the CDR3: TGTGCCACCAGTGATGCCCGGGACAGCTTTTTGCTGGCCAACGTCCTGACTTTC. Its protein is CATSDARDSFLLANVLTF.

CDR3 in amino acids: CASSWAASYEQYF. In DNA form, the CDR3 reads TGTGCCAGCAGCTGGGCAGCTTCCTACGAGCAGTACTTC. This rearrangement joins TRBV12-3 or TRBV12-4 to TRBJ2-7; no clear D. With 6 bases removed from V and 1 base from J, the gap between germline ends came to 10 bases. The length of the CDR3 is 13 residues.

This clonotype was recorded a few times. V and J are TRBV7-3 and TRBJ2-3; possibly TRBD1 for D (7 bases). CDR1 and CDR2 from the germline V gene are SGHTA and FQGTGA. The CDR3 loop spans 15 amino acids. V was clipped by 5 bases and J by 2 bases, with 14 bases between them. This CDR3 reads CASSLTGTFTDTQYF. The CDR3 DNA reads TGTGCCAGCAGCCTGACAGGGACTTTCACAGATACGCAGTATTTT.

The chain uses TRBV2 and TRBJ1-5, with 8 positions matching TRBD1. This CDR3 region has 17 residues. Germline CDR1 SNHLY, CDR2 FYNNEI. After removal of 6 bases from V and 0 bases from J, the junction contained 10 bases not matched to a gene. The CDR3 loop is CASRSGTGVYSNQPQHF. The CDR3 coding sequence is TGTGCCAGCAGGTCCGGGACAGGCGTTTATAGCAATCAGCCCCAGCATTTT.

This clonotype has a count of ten or more. This chain connects TRBV4-3 to TRBJ2-7; 12 bases are a match to TRBD2. The CDR3 is made up of 20 amino acids. Losses at the gene ends were 0 bases for V and 6 bases for J; bases not matched to a gene: 18. CDR1 and CDR2 (germline): LGHNA, YSLEER. CDR3 loop: CASSQDSLSSGRASSGEQYF. The CDR3 DNA reads TGCGCCAGCAGCCAAGACTCCTTGTCTAGCGGGAGGGCCTCGTCTGGCGAGCAGTACTTC.

There are many counts of this clonotype. The chain couples TRBV7-3 to TRBJ1-5; D remains unclear. The CDR3 has 13 amino acids. Germline V gives CDR1 SGHTA, CDR2 FQGTGA. Trimming shortened V by 1 base and J by 5 bases, and 6 bases separated the two germline ends. The DNA for the CDR3 is TGTGCCAGCAGCTTAAGCGAAGATCAGCCCCAGCATTTT. Protein sequence: CASSLSEDQPQHF. Full variable domain (missing parts from reference TRBV7-3 and TRBJ1-5): GAGVSQTPSNKVTEKGKYVELRCDPISGHTALYWYRQSLGQGPEFLIYFQGTGAADDSGLPNDRFFAVRPEGSVSTLKIQRTERGDSAVYLCASSLSEDQPQHFGDGTRLSIL.

This clonotype counts as medium-sized. V usage is TRBV6-1 and J usage is TRBJ2-3; TRBD1 matches at 10 bases. The CDR3 length is 15 residues. CDR1 and CDR2 from the germline V gene are MNHNS and SASEGT. Trimming took 8 bases from V and 5 from J; bases not matched to a gene: 10. The chain's CDR3 is CASAPADRGRDTQYF. As DNA, the CDR3 is TGTGCCAGCGCACCGGCGGACAGGGGGAGAGATACGCAGTATTTT.

This clonotype has a handful of counts. The genes are TRBV7-9 and TRBJ1-4; 7 bases are a match to TRBD1. J gave up 3 bases and V 2 bases, and 3 bases lay outside the gene matches. The CDR3 covers 15 residues. Germline loops: CDR1 SEHNR, CDR2 FQNEAQ (reference sequence). CDR3 amino acids: CASSLKGASNEKLFF. CDR3 bases: TGTGCCAGCAGCTTAAAGGGGGCCTCTAATGAAAAACTGTTTTTT.

To note about this clonotype: Given a much more abundant clone one base away, this may be a read error. The genes are TRBV2 and TRBJ2-7; 10 positions agree with TRBD1. In germline, CDR1 is SNHLY, CDR2 FYNNEI. The CDR3 runs to 13 residues. The CDR3 nucleotides are TGTGTCAGCAGACAGGGGGCGGTTTACGAGCAGTACTTC. Residues: CVSRQGAVYEQYF.

The chain couples TRBV6-1 to TRBJ2-7; TRBD2 aligns across 7 bases. The CDR3 spans 14 residues. CDR1 and CDR2 from the germline V gene are MNHNS and SASEGT. Trimming cost V 7 bases and J 6 bases; bases outside gene matches: 12. The DNA of the CDR3 is TGTGCCAGCAAAGGAAGGCGGGGGACCTGCGAGCAGTACTTC. It is translated as CASKGRRGTCEQYF.

The chain uses TRBV12-3 or TRBV12-4 and TRBJ2-1; no firm D call. CDR3 length: 15 amino acids. The V end lost 5 bases, the J end lost 2 bases, and 13 bases lay between the germline ends. CDR3 sequence: CASSRPQETYNEQFF. CDR3 bases: TGTGCCAGCAGTCGGCCCCAGGAAACCTACAATGAGCAGTTCTTC.